A selection of T cell receptor beta chains follows, all from one sample in a study of long-term antiretroviral therapy in people with HIV. Profiling relied on immunoSEQ multiplex PCR, and the TCRdb table lists in-frame clones only, not all of them. The table has some 15,000 clones, approximately 91% seen once; the top ten hold about 9.9%. Sample: unsorted PBMCs, taken 6.2 years after starting antiretroviral therapy. These receptors came from a man in his forties with HIV. Each CDR3 is given with its conserved first and last residue. The order of the fields is J gene, V gene, clone size, D gene, CDR3 protein, CDR3 DNA. A D gene is named only where the DNA matches it firmly. Clone size is shown for a subset of rows, as once, few, many or a class of expanded clone.

TRBJ2-1 | TRBV5-1 | few | . | CASSRESYNEQFF | TGCGCCAGCAGTAGGGAGTCCTACAATGAGCAGTTCTTC
TRBJ2-7 | TRBV2 | . | . | CASSSHYEQYF | TGTGCCAGCTCCTCCCATTACGAGCAGTACTTC
TRBJ1-5 | TRBV7-9 | . | TRBD1 | CASSLDGVGTGDQPQHF | TGTGCCAGCAGCTTAGATGGTGTGGGGACAGGGGATCAGCCCCAGCATTTT
TRBJ2-7 | TRBV28 | . | . | CASSLELTGHETYEQYF | TGTGCCAGCAGTTTGGAATTGACGGGGCATGAAACCTACGAGCAGTACTTC
TRBJ2-7 | TRBV7-9 | . | TRBD2 | CASSRTSGSSYEQYF | TGTGCCAGCAGCCGGACTAGCGGGAGCTCCTACGAGCAGTACTTC
TRBJ1-5 | TRBV5-6 | . | TRBD1 | CASSLADRVGQPQHF | TGTGCCAGCAGCTTGGCTGACAGGGTGGGTCAGCCCCAGCATTTT
TRBJ2-7 | TRBV5-4 | few | . | CASSLLDKQYEQYF | TGTGCCAGCAGCTTGTTGGACAAACAATACGAGCAGTACTTC
TRBJ2-3 | TRBV11-2 | . | . | CASSLRLRDTQYF | TGTGCCAGCAGCCTGAGACTCCGGGATACGCAGTATTTT
TRBJ2-7 | TRBV11-2 | . | . | CASSQGPWTYEQYF | TGTGCCAGCAGCCAGGGCCCTTGGACATACGAGCAGTACTTC
TRBJ2-3 | TRBV11-2 | few | TRBD2 | CASSLGGRPTDTQYF | TGTGCCAGCAGCTTAGGCGGGAGGCCCACAGATACGCAGTATTTT
TRBJ1-2 | TRBV7-6 | . | . | CASSLMGSYGYTF | TGTGCCAGCAGCTTAATGGGATCCTATGGCTACACCTTC
TRBJ2-1 | TRBV19 | . | TRBD1 | CASSILPGGSEQFF | TGTGCCAGTAGTATCCTGCCAGGGGGCAGTGAGCAGTTCTTC
TRBJ2-1 | TRBV9 | . | TRBD2 | CASSAARLAGGYNEQFF | TGTGCCAGCAGCGCGGCGAGACTAGCGGGAGGGTACAATGAGCAGTTCTTC
TRBJ2-1 | TRBV19 | . | . | CASRFSSYNEQFF | TGTGCCAGTAGGTTTAGCTCCTACAATGAGCAGTTCTTC
TRBJ1-4 | TRBV5-4 | . | TRBD1 | CASSFRQGFTTNEKLFF | TGTGCCAGCAGCTTTAGACAGGGTTTCACAACTAATGAAAAACTGTTTTTT
TRBJ2-3 | TRBV29-1 | once | . | CSVGGGTDTQYF | TGCAGCGTTGGGGGGGGCACAGATACGCAGTATTTT
TRBJ1-2 | TRBV30 | few | . | CAWNWDIDGYTF | TGTGCCTGGAACTGGGACATCGATGGCTACACCTTC
TRBJ1-3 | TRBV30 | . | . | CAWTAETGHSGNTIYF | TGTGCCTGGACCGCGGAGACGGGGCACTCTGGAAACACCATATATTTT
TRBJ1-5 | TRBV19 | . | . | CASSPTGLLQPQHF | TGTGCCAGTAGCCCGACGGGACTGTTACAGCCCCAGCATTTT
TRBJ2-7 | TRBV27 | . | . | CASSHRGTAYEQYF | TGTGCCAGCAGTCACCGCGGGACAGCTTACGAGCAGTACTTC
TRBJ2-5 | TRBV27 | . | . | CASSLFTGTQETQYF | TGTGCCAGCAGTTTATTTACCGGGACTCAAGAGACCCAGTACTTC
TRBJ2-3 | TRBV9 | . | TRBD2 | CASSVPLAIGTSGRRGTDTQYF | TGTGCCAGCAGCGTACCCCTCGCCATCGGGACTAGCGGGAGACGCGGCACAGATACGCAGTATTTT
TRBJ2-1 | TRBV19 | . | . | CASMGTRSLPSYNEQFF | TGTGCCAGTATGGGTACTAGGTCCTTGCCCTCCTACAATGAGCAGTTCTTC
TRBJ2-3 | TRBV9 | . | . | CASSVARHFLTDTQYF | TGTGCCAGCAGCGTAGCTCGCCATTTTTTGACAGATACGCAGTATTTT
TRBJ2-3 | TRBV7-3 | . | TRBD2 | CASSPSLAGGTDTQYF | TGTGCCAGCAGCCCGAGTCTAGCGGGAGGCACAGATACGCAGTATTTT
TRBJ1-5 | TRBV27 | . | . | CASSRAASNQPQHF | TGTGCCAGCAGTCGAGCAGCGAGCAATCAGCCCCAGCATTTT
TRBJ2-6 | TRBV4-3 | . | . | CASSQRRVKGSGANVLTF | TGCGCCAGCAGCCAACGAAGGGTAAAGGGCTCTGGGGCCAACGTCCTGACTTTC
TRBJ1-3 | TRBV6-6 | . | . | CASSPGAAGNTIYF | TGTGCCAGCAGCCCGGGGGCTGCTGGAAACACCATATATTTT
TRBJ2-5 | TRBV7-9 | once | . | CASTLQGYQETQYF | TGTGCCAGCACTCTACAGGGATACCAAGAGACCCAGTACTTC
TRBJ2-7 | TRBV6-6 | once | . | CASSYSSYEQYF | TGTGCCAGCAGTTACTCTAGCTACGAGCAGTACTTC
TRBJ2-7 | TRBV13 | . | . | CASSALSGRQYF | TGTGCCAGCAGTGCCCTCAGCGGAAGACAGTACTTC
TRBJ1-1 | TRBV6-5 | few | . | CASSYPGLEAFF | TGTGCCAGCAGTTACCCGGGACTTGAAGCTTTCTTT
TRBJ1-1 | TRBV5-1 | . | TRBD1 | CASSAPGTGDGSTEAFF | TGCGCCAGCAGCGCCCCCGGGACAGGGGACGGGAGCACTGAAGCTTTCTTT
TRBJ1-5 | TRBV28 | . | . | CASSYQGGLNQPQHF | TGTGCCAGCAGTTATCAGGGAGGCCTCAATCAGCCCCAGCATTTT
TRBJ1-4 | TRBV30 | . | . | CAWSSAGGEKLFF | TGTGCCTGGAGTTCGGCGGGGGGCGAAAAACTGTTTTTT
TRBJ2-7 | TRBV5-1 | . | TRBD1 | CASKRDRESYEQYF | TGCGCCAGCAAGAGGGACAGGGAGTCCTACGAGCAGTACTTC
TRBJ2-1 | TRBV2 | . | . | CATLWATGNEQFF | TGTGCCACTCTCTGGGCCACTGGCAATGAGCAGTTCTTC
TRBJ1-4 | TRBV11-2 | once | . | CASSPTRAWGEKLFF | TGTGCCAGCAGTCCCACTAGGGCCTGGGGTGAAAAACTGTTTTTT
TRBJ2-5 | TRBV6-5 | few | . | CASSRTVQETQYF | TGTGCCAGCAGCAGGACAGTCCAAGAGACCCAGTACTTC
TRBJ1-2 | TRBV7-2 | . | . | CASSLETLYGYTF | TGTGCCAGCAGCTTAGAGACACTCTATGGCTACACCTTC
TRBJ2-7 | TRBV11-1 | . | . | CASSLGAGFSYEQYF | TGTGCCAGCAGCTTGGGGGCGGGATTCTCCTACGAGCAGTACTTC
TRBJ2-7 | TRBV5-5 | medium-sized | TRBD2 | CASSDLLAGGTYEQYF | TGTGCCAGCAGCGACCTACTAGCGGGAGGAACTTACGAGCAGTACTTC
TRBJ2-5 | TRBV5-4 | . | . | CASSLGTRQETQYF | TGTGCCAGCAGCCTCGGGACTCGTCAAGAGACCCAGTACTTC
TRBJ2-2 | TRBV7-2 | once | . | CASSPTAGELFF | TGTGCCAGCAGCCCAACGGCCGGGGAGCTGTTTTTT
TRBJ2-7 | TRBV25-1 | . | . | CASSKFYEQYF | TGTGCCAGCAGTAAATTTTACGAGCAGTACTTC
TRBJ2-1 | TRBV2 | . | . | CASSEYEQFF | TGTGCCAGCAGTGAATATGAGCAGTTCTTC
TRBJ2-7 | TRBV7-9 | . | TRBD1 | CASSPRTGSYEQYF | TGTGCCAGCAGCCCTCGGACAGGTTCCTACGAGCAGTACTTC
TRBJ2-7 | TRBV30 | . | TRBD1 | CAWAPGQGARDEQYF | TGTGCCTGGGCACCAGGACAGGGGGCGCGAGACGAGCAGTACTTC
TRBJ2-5 | TRBV7-9 | few | TRBD2 | CASNPLAGVTETQYF | TGTGCCAGCAACCCACTAGCGGGAGTCACAGAGACCCAGTACTTC
TRBJ2-1 | TRBV4-3 | once | . | CASSPGLRNNEQFF | TGCGCCAGCAGTCCGGGACTCCGTAACAATGAGCAGTTCTTC
TRBJ2-7 | TRBV5-1 | . | . | CASSLGGAGNEQYF | TGCGCCAGCAGCTTAGGAGGGGCCGGGAACGAGCAGTACTTC
TRBJ1-2 | TRBV28 | . | . | CASSLLGPGYGYTF | TGTGCCAGCAGTTTGTTAGGGCCCGGCTATGGCTACACCTTC
TRBJ2-7 | TRBV27 | . | TRBD2 | CASSLRGLAASYEQYF | TGTGCCAGCAGTTTACGAGGACTAGCGGCCTCCTACGAGCAGTACTTC
TRBJ2-1 | TRBV7-9 | . | . | CASSFESYEQFF | TGTGCCAGCAGCTTCGAATCATATGAGCAGTTCTTC